One sample yielded the 15 T cell receptor beta chains listed below, sequenced in a study of T cells after yellow fever vaccination. MiXCR, run by TCRdb on the 5' RACE reads, gives a single entry per CDR3 protein. Of 500,000 to 650,000 distinct CDR3 sequences listed, 9% to 15% are singletons. Here the sequenced sample was PBMCs, taken on the day of the yellow fever booster vaccination. All receptors derive from a man between 25 and 39 years old who received the YFV17D yellow fever vaccine.

The chain combines TRBV11-1 with TRBJ2-5; D might be TRBD1 (5 bases). The CDR3 is made up of 18 amino acids. CDR1 and CDR2 (germline): SGHAT, FQDESV (reference sequence). V was clipped by 1 base and J by 2 bases, with 20 bases between them. CDR3 protein: CASSLEGRLTNIQETQYF. The CDR3 DNA sequence: TGTGCCAGCAGCTTAGAGGGGCGTTTAACAAACATTCAAGAGACCCAGTACTTC.

V usage is TRBV21-1 and J usage is TRBJ2-1; TRBD2 reflects the table's D call only, with no check against the DNA. TRBV21-1 is a pseudogene locus. The CDR3 totals 18 residues. CDR3 DNA: TGTGCCAGCAGCAACCCGGGACTAGCGGGAGAGGGCGGCAATGAGCAGTTCTTC. Translating gives CASSNPGLAGEGGNEQFF.

This clonotype was seen more than once but under ten times. The CDR3 does not close with the conserved phenylalanine or tryptophan, likely indicating a read error. No DNA is shown, since the ends of the CDR3 on it are uncertain; the CDR3 is the one TCRdb lists. The V call is TRBV12-5, the J call TRBJ2-3; the table's D call of TRBD2 was not tested on the DNA. The germline V gene has CDR1 LGHNT and CDR2 FRNRAP. The CDR3 sequence runs 11 residues, both termini included. This CDR3 reads CASGLATSPKG.

The chain links TRBV2 to TRBJ2-1; 14 nucleotides align to TRBD2. Germline CDR1 and CDR2: SNHLY and FYNNEI. This CDR3 comprises 12 residues. With V trimmed by 10 bases and J by 15 bases, 8 bases remained unmatched. The CDR3 is CATAGLAGGRFF. The CDR3 coding sequence is TGTGCCACCGCTGGACTAGCGGGAGGTCGGTTCTTC.

This clonotype was counted many times. The rearrangement uses TRBV5-1 and TRBJ2-3; the D gene is possibly TRBD2 (6 bases). Trimming took 4 bases from V and 2 from J, leaving 17 bases between them. The CDR3 totals 16 residues. Per the germline V gene, CDR1 is SGHRS and CDR2 is YFSETQ. CDR3 sequence: CASSPRLAEDTDTQYF. As DNA, the CDR3 is TGCGCCAGCAGCCCGAGGTTAGCGGAAGACACAGATACGCAGTATTTT. Variable domain in full (rest from reference TRBV5-1 and TRBJ2-3): KAGVTQTPRYLIKTRGQQVTLSCSPISGHRSVSWYQQTPGQGLQFLFEYFSETQRNKGNFPGRFSGRQFSNSRSEMNVSTLELGDSALYLCASSPRLAEDTDTQYFGPGTRLTVL.

The chain links TRBV12-3 or TRBV12-4 to TRBJ2-2; D is uncertain. The CDR3 covers 11 residues. Trimming removed 6 bases at V and 7 bases at J, with 6 bases between. CDR3 region: CASRRRGELFF. DNA for the CDR3: TGTGCCAGCAGGAGACGCGGGGAGCTGTTTTTT.

This clonotype was found once. The chain recombines TRBV9 with TRBJ2-2, with a weak D call TRBD2 (6 bases). This CDR3 comprises 13 residues. The V gene lost 0 bases and the J gene lost 13 bases, with 13 bases spanning the gap. Looked up from germline, CDR1 is SGDLS and CDR2 is YYNGEE. The CDR3 reads CASSVEGRRVLFF. The CDR3 DNA reads TGTGCCAGCAGCGTAGAGGGGCGGAGGGTGCTGTTTTTT.

About this clonotype itself: Just one base apart from a much larger clone, this may be a read error. A read error is likely, as this CDR3 ends without the conserved phenylalanine or tryptophan. V is TRBV5-1 and J is TRBJ2-1, with 12 bases lining up with TRBD2. The CDR3 is made up of 15 amino acids. CDR1 and CDR2 (germline): SGHRS, YFSETQ. The junction had 3 bases not matched to a gene; V was cut back by 3 bases and J by 5 bases. In DNA, the CDR3 is TGCGCCAGCAGCTACCTAGCGGGAGGGAACAATGAGCAGTTCATC. Protein: CASSYLAGGNNEQFI.

This clonotype was seen a handful of times. This chain uses TRBV7-3 with TRBJ2-5; 7 bases agree with TRBD1. Germline CDR1 reads SGHTA; CDR2 reads FQGTGA. The CDR3 has 14 amino acids. V was clipped by 5 bases and J by 3 bases; unmatched bases: 6. The CDR3: CASSPGQTKETQYF. The CDR3, as DNA: TGTGCCAGCAGCCCGGGACAGACAAAAGAGACCCAGTACTTC. The variable domain in full, with the rest retrieved from reference TRBV7-3 and TRBJ2-5, is GAGVSQTPSNKVTEKGKYVELRCDPISGHTALYWYRQSLGQGPEFLIYFQGTGAADDSGLPNDRFFAVRPEGSVSTLKIQRTERGDSAVYLCASSPGQTKETQYFGPGTRLLVL.

The chain uses TRBV9 and TRBJ2-1, with TRBD1 matching over 9 bases. Germline V gene data show CDR1 as SGDLS and CDR2 as YYNGEE. V trimming: 1 base; J trimming: 6 bases; junction bases outside the gene matches: 8. The CDR3 length is 16 residues. CDR3: CASSVTGTGRLNEQFF. CDR3 bases: TGTGCCAGCAGCGTAACGGGGACAGGGAGACTCAATGAGCAGTTCTTC.

This chain joins TRBV28 and TRBJ2-1; unclear D gene. Germline-derived CDR1 and CDR2 are MDHEN and SYDVKM. The CDR3 runs 16 residues. The ends were cut back, 8 bases at V and 2 bases at J, with 19 bases in the middle. The CDR3, as DNA: TGTGCCAGCCTGTCCCTGGACGGGCGAACCTACAATGAGCAGTTCTTC. Protein product: CASLSLDGRTYNEQFF.

The V and J genes are TRBV29-1 and TRBJ2-5; 8 bases agree with TRBD2. The CDR3 loop spans 12 amino acids. The germline CDR1 and CDR2 sequences are SQVTM and ANQGSEA. With 4 bases clipped from V and 5 bases from J, the junction kept 3 bases outside the gene matches. The CDR3 region has the DNA TGCAGCGTTGGGACTAGCCTGGAGACCCAGTACTTC. Protein: CSVGTSLETQYF.

The V and J genes are TRBV19 and TRBJ2-3; 12 bases agree with TRBD2. The germline CDR1 and CDR2 sequences are LNHDA and SQIVND (reference sequence). The ends lost 8 bases at V and 2 bases at J; junction bases unmatched: 5. This CDR3 comprises 15 residues. The CDR3: CASGGLAGSTDTQYF. As DNA, the CDR3 is TGTGCCAGTGGGGGACTAGCGGGTTCCACAGATACGCAGTATTTT.

The gene calls are TRBV20-1 and TRBJ2-2, with D unresolved. The CDR3 consists of 13 residues. The V end was cut by 5 bases, the J end by 1 base, with 8 bases between. CDR1 is DFQATT and CDR2 is SNEGSKA in the germline V gene (reference sequence). The CDR3 DNA follows: TGCAGTGCTCGCCAGCAGAACACCGGGGAGCTGTTTTTT. It specifies CSARQQNTGELFF.

The table lists this clonotype with a few counts. The chain has TRBV28 and TRBJ2-1, with TRBD2 identical over 15 bases. The CDR3 length is 18 residues. CDR1 and CDR2 (germline): MDHEN, SYDVKM. V trimming: 5 bases; J trimming: 7 bases; junction bases outside the gene matches: 12. For the CDR3, the DNA is TGTGCCAGCAGTCCGCGGACTAGCGGGAGGGCCTACGAAAATGAGCAGTTCTTC. This codes for CASSPRTSGRAYENEQFF.